Listed below are T cell receptor beta chains from one sample, sequenced in a study of vaccination and CD4 T cells after COVID-19. Antigens for these TCRs are unknown. TCRdb reprocessed the PCR reads with MiXCR, giving one entry per CDR3 protein. This table has approximately 16,000 distinct CDR3 sequences, less than 45% appearing once. The material sequenced was CD4+ T cells from blood, cultured in vitro, taken before SARS-CoV-2 vaccination. The receptors derive from a human donor who received a COVID-19 vaccine. Both conserved end residues are part of each CDR3.

J: TRBJ1-1; V: TRBV5-1; CDR3: CASSLGPGGLGTEAFF
J: TRBJ1-2; V: TRBV6-2/TRBV6-3; CDR3: CASSYVGEGGYTF
J: TRBJ1-2; V: TRBV15; CDR3: CATSRDRTASRRGGYTF
J: TRBJ1-2; V: TRBV6-5; CDR3: CASSYRDSFHAGYTF
J: TRBJ1-3; V: TRBV11-2; CDR3: CASSPGTGPLSGNTIYF
J: TRBJ2-3; V: TRBV24-1; CDR3: CATSDPSGGADTQYF
J: TRBJ2-5; V: TRBV5-1; CDR3: CASERTSGQETQYF
J: TRBJ2-2; V: TRBV7-3; CDR3: CASSPPGAGELFF
J: TRBJ1-4; V: TRBV10-3; CDR3: CAISANQGGEKLFF
J: TRBJ2-6; V: TRBV20-1; CDR3: CSAPGQISSGANVLTF
J: TRBJ1-2; V: TRBV6-4; CDR3: CASSASGGSFRGYTF
J: TRBJ2-1; V: TRBV12-3/TRBV12-4; CDR3: CASRVRVEQFF
J: TRBJ2-3; V: TRBV30; CDR3: CAWSVGGTGFGGDTQYF
J: TRBJ1-5; V: TRBV12-5; CDR3: CASGLVLSGVPNQPQHF
J: TRBJ2-4; V: TRBV12-3/TRBV12-4; CDR3: CASSPDRGMELAKNIQYF
J: TRBJ1-1; V: TRBV18; CDR3: CASSPGTGDTEAFF
J: TRBJ1-2; V: TRBV11-2; CDR3: CASSQAGVEYDYTF
J: TRBJ1-1; V: TRBV12-3/TRBV12-4; CDR3: CASSSQVSGFTEAFF
J: TRBJ2-1; V: TRBV24-1; CDR3: CATSDSLPSRRSTYNEQFF
J: TRBJ1-1; V: TRBV6-1; CDR3: CASSDNTGVETEAFF
J: TRBJ2-7; V: TRBV6-1; CDR3: CASSRDRSYEQYF
J: TRBJ2-7; V: TRBV11-2; CDR3: CASSLVRTSGGEPSYEQYF
J: TRBJ2-3; V: TRBV19; CDR3: CASSLNGGATGTDTQYF
J: TRBJ2-7; V: TRBV6-1; CDR3: CASMVLGNYEQYF
J: TRBJ2-2; V: TRBV2; CDR3: CASSEMANTGELFF
J: TRBJ2-3; V: TRBV7-9; CDR3: CASSRAGAKEYF
J: TRBJ2-3; V: TRBV24-1; CDR3: CATRHRGDTDTQYF
J: TRBJ2-5; V: TRBV14; CDR3: CASSQVGQGETQYF
J: TRBJ1-2; V: TRBV28; CDR3: CASSDPTGEGGWGYTF
J: TRBJ1-1; V: TRBV6-1; CDR3: CAVQGRVNTEAFF
J: TRBJ2-3; V: TRBV5-4; CDR3: CASSNGLAGITDTQYF
J: TRBJ2-3; V: TRBV24-1; CDR3: CATSDLVREATDTQYF
J: TRBJ2-3; V: TRBV6-1; CDR3: CASRRQVGITDTQYF
J: TRBJ1-1; V: TRBV2; CDR3: CASSGGRGTEAFF
J: TRBJ2-6; V: TRBV19; CDR3: CASSLGEGANVLTF
J: TRBJ2-7; V: TRBV9; CDR3: CASSVGAGALYEQYF
J: TRBJ1-4; V: TRBV6-5; CDR3: CASSYSIDEKLFF
J: TRBJ2-1; V: TRBV27; CDR3: CASRHSLPRRDRGLNEQFF
J: TRBJ1-6; V: TRBV5-1; CDR3: CASSLGALGNNSPLHF
J: TRBJ2-5; V: TRBV5-1; CDR3: CASSRNQETQYF
J: TRBJ1-2; V: TRBV19; CDR3: CASRSGTGGEGTF
J: TRBJ1-2; V: TRBV20-1; CDR3: CSATDSNYGYTF
J: TRBJ1-2; V: TRBV12-3/TRBV12-4; CDR3: CASSLMRGGYTF
J: TRBJ2-3; V: TRBV6-1; CDR3: CASSRGADTQYF
J: TRBJ1-1; V: TRBV5-1; CDR3: CASRYSTTGVSTEAFF
J: TRBJ1-6; V: TRBV2; CDR3: CASSGTARGSPLHF
J: TRBJ1-5; V: TRBV7-9; CDR3: CASSLYGAGRGRAQPQHF
J: TRBJ2-5; V: TRBV20-1; CDR3: CSAKPGLEETQYF
J: TRBJ1-2; V: TRBV7-9; CDR3: CASRRDRGRDGYTF
J: TRBJ1-5; V: TRBV30; CDR3: CASSHGTNQPQHF
J: TRBJ2-5; V: TRBV12-5; CDR3: CASGLPPRLAGEETQYF
J: TRBJ1-2; V: TRBV2; CDR3: CASSGGMANYGYTF
J: TRBJ1-5; V: TRBV6-1; CDR3: CASRLRTGKGQPQHF